The next 17 T cell receptor beta chains were all read from a single sample in a study of blood T cell repertoires in COVID-19. The repertoire was sequenced with immunoSEQ multiplex PCR; TCRdb's copy has only in-frame clones and lacks some. Of about 200,000 clones in the sample, approximately 81% were seen once. The sample comprised peripheral blood. All receptors come from a woman older than 75 with acute or convalescent COVID-19.

The chain joins TRBV5-1 to TRBJ1-2; D not certain. This CDR3 spans 13 amino acids. Trimming took off 4 bases at V and 5 bases at J, with 12 bases between the two ends. Germline CDR1 is SGHRS and CDR2 is YFSETQ. CDR3 nucleotide sequence: TGCGCCAGCAGCCCACAAGGAGAGTATGGCTACACCTTC. Its protein product is CASSPQGEYGYTF.

This chain uses TRBV6-5 with TRBJ1-2, with TRBD1 matching 8 bases. The CDR3 totals 13 residues. Germline CDR1 reads MNHEY; CDR2 reads SVGAGI. V lost 7 bases, J lost 7 bases, and 8 bases stayed unmatched. CDR3 coding DNA: TGTGCCAGCAACGAGGACAGGGCGGGTGGCTACACCTTC. It encodes CASNEDRAGGYTF.

This chain links TRBV30 with TRBJ2-2; D ambiguous. Germline values: CDR1 GTSNPN, CDR2 SVGIG (reference sequence). The ends were cut back, 2 bases at V and 4 bases at J, with 11 bases in the middle. The length of the CDR3 is 14 residues. The CDR3 DNA sequence: TGTGCCTGGAGTCGTCTTGGCACCACCGGGGAGCTGTTTTTT. As protein: CAWSRLGTTGELFF.

The chain employs TRBV12-3 or TRBV12-4 and TRBJ2-2; no clear D gene. The CDR3 length is 12 residues. Trimming shortened V by 6 bases and J by 3 bases, and 5 bases separated the two germline ends. Written as DNA, the CDR3 is TGTGCCAGCAGAGGAGACACCGGGGAGCTGTTTTTT. Protein: CASRGDTGELFF.

The chain recombines TRBV19 with TRBJ1-2, with D tentatively TRBD1 (5 bases). The germline CDR1 and CDR2 sequences are LNHDA and SQIVND (reference sequence). The CDR3 contains 15 residues. V lost 6 bases and J 8 bases, leaving 22 bases between the germline ends. This chain's CDR3 is CASSPTGLRGGGYTF. The DNA for the CDR3 is TGTGCCAGTAGCCCCACCGGACTCCGCGGGGGGGGCTACACCTTC.

The chain has TRBV6-1 and TRBJ2-2, with TRBD2 matching 12 bases. The CDR3 extends over 20 amino acids. J gave up 0 bases and V 4 bases, and 12 bases lay outside the gene matches. Per the germline V gene, CDR1 is MNHNS and CDR2 is SASEGT. Here the CDR3 reads CASSAVVLAGGRANTGELFF. The CDR3 nucleotides read TGTGCCAGCAGTGCCGTTGTACTAGCGGGGGGTCGAGCGAACACCGGGGAGCTGTTTTTT.

The chain couples TRBV4-1 to TRBJ1-4, with 7 bases aligning to TRBD1. Germline V gene lookup returns CDR1 MGHRA and CDR2 YSYEKL. V shed 3 bases, J shed 5 bases, and the junction held 6 bases outside the gene matches. The CDR3 contains 15 residues. The CDR3 bases are TGCGCCAGCAGCCAGACGGGACAGACGAATGAAAAACTGTTTTTT. This sequence encodes CASSQTGQTNEKLFF.

The V call is TRBV6-6, the J call TRBJ2-1; tentatively, D is TRBD2 (7 bases). The CDR3 loop spans 15 amino acids. Germline loops: CDR1 MNHNY, CDR2 SVGAGI (reference sequence). V dropped 5 bases and J dropped 6 bases, with 17 bases sitting between them. The CDR3 protein is CASSDPGLGGNEQFF. In DNA form, the CDR3 reads TGTGCCAGCAGTGATCCCGGACTAGGGGGCAATGAGCAGTTCTTC.

The chain recombines TRBV20-1 with TRBJ2-6; D possibly corresponds to TRBD2 (6 bases). Germline V lookup: CDR1 DFQATT, CDR2 SNEGSKA (reference sequence). The CDR3 is 16 amino acids. Between the trimmed V and J ends, which lost 3 bases and 0 bases, there was a span of 12 bases. DNA of the CDR3: TGCAGTGCTAGTTCCAGCGGGTACTCTGGGGCCAACGTCCTGACTTTC. Translated: CSASSSGYSGANVLTF.

This clone showed up just once. The V and J genes are TRBV28 and TRBJ1-4; D gene uncertain. The V and J ends lost 3 bases and 8 bases respectively, with 13 bases between them. This CDR3 region has 14 residues. Germline values: CDR1 MDHEN, CDR2 SYDVKM. CDR3 DNA sequence: TGTGCCAGCAGTTTGGTTGGAGGAAGCGAAAAACTGTTTTTT. It yields the protein CASSLVGGSEKLFF.

The genes are TRBV25-1 and TRBJ2-2; 10 bases align to TRBD1. The CDR3 length is 16 residues. Trimming removed 6 bases from V and 4 bases from J; junction bases left unmatched: 8. Per the germline V gene, CDR1 is MGHDK and CDR2 is SYGVNS. The CDR3: CASSKGDRGLTGELFF. CDR3 coding DNA: TGTGCCAGCAGCAAGGGGGACAGGGGACTCACCGGGGAGCTGTTTTTT.

The chain combines TRBV30 with TRBJ1-5; D perhaps matches TRBD1 (6 bases). Trimming stripped 2 bases from V and 7 bases from J, with 12 bases between. The CDR3 length is 13 residues. Germline V CDR1 and CDR2: GTSNPN, SVGIG (reference sequence). The chain's CDR3 is CAWSPRGGQPQHF. The CDR3 DNA sequence: TGTGCCTGGAGTCCTCGAGGGGGACAGCCCCAGCATTTT.

This chain uses TRBV30 with TRBJ2-3; 12 bases map to TRBD2. The V gene's germline CDR1 is GTSNPN and CDR2 SVGIG (reference sequence). J gave up 2 bases and V 0 bases, and 3 bases lay outside the gene matches. The CDR3 runs to 16 residues. CDR3 loop: CAWSVLAGGLTDTQYF. CDR3 nucleotide sequence: TGTGCCTGGAGTGTACTAGCGGGAGGCCTCACAGATACGCAGTATTTT.

This chain connects TRBV4-1 to TRBJ2-5; TRBD2 agrees at 9 bases. The germline CDR1 and CDR2 sequences are MGHRA and YSYEKL. The length of the CDR3 is 15 residues. The ends lost 4 bases at V and 2 bases at J; junction bases unmatched: 5. CDR3 nucleotide sequence: TGCGCCAGCAGCCGTAGCGGGAGCTATCAAGAGACCCAGTACTTC. This encodes CASSRSGSYQETQYF.

The V call is TRBV5-1, the J call TRBJ1-1; D is ambiguous. The CDR3 is 13 amino acids. V was pared by 6 bases and J by 0 bases, with 9 bases between. The germline V gene has CDR1 SGHRS and CDR2 YFSETQ. The CDR3: CASMALLNTEAFF. CDR3 sequence (DNA): TGCGCCAGCATGGCCCTTTTGAACACTGAAGCTTTCTTT.

With regard to this clone: Other DNA sequences within the sample encode an identical CDR3. The chain couples TRBV7-2 to TRBJ1-6; 7 nucleotides align to TRBD1. CDR1 and CDR2 (germline): SGHTA, FQGNSA. V lost 0 bases, J lost 7 bases, and 3 bases stayed unmatched. The CDR3 contains 15 residues. The CDR3 DNA reads TGTGCCAGCAGCTTAGCCACAGGGGCCAATTCACCCCTCCACTTT. Translating gives CASSLATGANSPLHF.

The rearrangement joins TRBV19 to TRBJ2-2; D is possibly TRBD1 (6 bases). This CDR3 comprises 14 residues. With 8 bases removed from V and 1 base from J, the gap between germline ends came to 11 bases. The germline CDR1 and CDR2 sequences are LNHDA and SQIVND (reference sequence). CDR3 sequence: CASVETGNTGELFF. The CDR3 DNA reads TGTGCCAGTGTTGAGACAGGGAACACCGGGGAGCTGTTTTTT.